A selection of T cell receptor beta chains follows, all from one sample in a study of cytomegalovirus exposure and HLA in healthy donors. Here immunoSEQ multiplex PCR was the method, and the copy in TCRdb shows in-frame clones only, minus some. The sample has under 200,000 clones, about two thirds seen once. The sequencing input was PBMCs. The source is a woman between 18 and 29 years old in good health and CMV-seropositive. Each CDR3 is given with its conserved first and last residue. A D gene is named only where the DNA matches it firmly. The size field is filled for only some rows; it gives once, few, many or a size class.

J,D,V,size,DNA,CDR3
TRBJ1-1,.,TRBV18,.,TGTGCCAGCTCACCATCGGTCCACACTGAAGCTTTCTTT,CASSPSVHTEAFF
TRBJ2-1,TRBD1,TRBV30,.,TGTGCCTGGAAAATGGAGACAGGGTACTACAATGAGCAGTTCTTC,CAWKMETGYYNEQFF
TRBJ2-7,.,TRBV4-2,.,TGTGCCAGCAGCCAAGTCGTGAACTACGAGCAGTACTTC,CASSQVVNYEQYF
TRBJ2-1,TRBD1,TRBV6-1,.,TGTGCCAGCACCCGGACAGGGGAGGGTGAGCAGTTCTTC,CASTRTGEGEQFF
TRBJ2-7,.,TRBV6-6,.,TGTGCCAGCAGTTACCCTGACAGCGAGCAGTACTTC,CASSYPDSEQYF
TRBJ2-5,TRBD2,TRBV27,.,TGTGCCAGCGCTGCCGGCGGTTGGGGGGGGGAGACCCAGTACTTC,CASAAGGWGGETQYF
TRBJ2-2,.,TRBV2,few,TGTGCCAGCAGTACTTACACCGGGGAGCTGTTTTTT,CASSTYTGELFF
TRBJ1-4,TRBD1,TRBV30,.,TGTGCCTGGACCAGGGGGGCTGAAAAACTGTTTTTT,CAWTRGAEKLFF
TRBJ2-1,TRBD2,TRBV12-5,few,TGTGCTAGTGGTAGCGGGAGTTCCTCCTACAATGAGCAGTTCTTC,CASGSGSSSYNEQFF
TRBJ2-7,.,TRBV4-3,.,TGCGCCAGCAGCCAAGACAGTACCTACGAGCAGTACTTC,CASSQDSTYEQYF
TRBJ2-7,.,TRBV10-3,.,TGTGCCGCCGCCCAGCCCCCCGGGGGAGGGGGCTCCTACGAGCAGTACTTC,CAAAQPPGGGGSYEQYF
TRBJ1-2,.,TRBV30,.,TGTGCCTGGAGCCTGGGCGTGGTGGGGGCGGCTGGCTACACCTTC,CAWSLGVVGAAGYTF
TRBJ2-1,TRBD2,TRBV27,.,TGTGCCAGCAGTCTTACAGGGGCGGGTCTAGCGGGGGGATCCTACAATGAGCAGTTCTTC,CASSLTGAGLAGGSYNEQFF
TRBJ2-5,.,TRBV9,.,TGTGCCAGCAGCGACAGGGAGGGGACCCCCCTCCAAGAGACCCAGTACTTC,CASSDREGTPLQETQYF
TRBJ1-3,.,TRBV7-9,few,TGTGCCAGCAGCCTTAACACTGGAAACACCATATATTTT,CASSLNTGNTIYF
TRBJ2-7,.,TRBV19,once,TGTGCCAGTAGTTTATTAGGCGGTAGTAACTACGAGCAGTACTTC,CASSLLGGSNYEQYF
TRBJ1-5,.,TRBV27,few,TGTGCCAGCAGTTTTAAGGACAGTTCCCATTTT,CASSFKDSSHF
TRBJ2-5,TRBD2,TRBV5-4,.,TGTGCCAGCAGCTTGGGCCGCGGGAGGGCCCTCCAAGAGACCCAGTACTTC,CASSLGRGRALQETQYF
TRBJ2-1,TRBD2,TRBV28,.,TGTGCCAGCAGGGGGAGCGGGAGTAAGTTCAATGAGCAGTTCTTC,CASRGSGSKFNEQFF
TRBJ2-3,.,TRBV5-6,.,TGTGCCAGCAGCTCCACCTCGGGGGAAGGGACAGATACGCAGTATTTT,CASSSTSGEGTDTQYF
TRBJ2-3,TRBD2,TRBV27,once,TGTGCCAGCAGTCCGGGACTAGCGGGGGGCCAGATAGATACGCAGTATTTT,CASSPGLAGGQIDTQYF
TRBJ2-1,TRBD2,TRBV7-8,.,TGTGCCAGCAGCCGGCGACTAGCGGGGGGTTTGAATGAGCAGTTCTTC,CASSRRLAGGLNEQFF
TRBJ2-7,TRBD1,TRBV5-6,.,TGTGCCAGCAGCCCGGACAGGGTAACCTACGAGCAGTACTTC,CASSPDRVTYEQYF
TRBJ2-1,TRBD1,TRBV6-6,.,TGTGCCAGCCAACAACGGGACAGGGCCTACAATGAGCAGTTCTTC,CASQQRDRAYNEQFF
TRBJ2-6,TRBD1,TRBV6-5,.,TGTGCCAGCGGACAGGGTTTCGGGGCCAACGTCCTGACTTTC,CASGQGFGANVLTF
TRBJ2-7,TRBD1,TRBV10-3,.,TGTGCCATCAGTGCCGGGCGGGACAGGGGTTCCGAGCAGTACTTC,CAISAGRDRGSEQYF
TRBJ2-7,.,TRBV21-1,.,TGTGCCAGCAGCAAAGTAAGGTTCGGACTAGGGCACGAGCAGTACTTC,CASSKVRFGLGHEQYF
TRBJ1-5,.,TRBV15,.,TGTGCCACCAGCAGAGTCCCGGGTCAGCCCCAGCATTTT,CATSRVPGQPQHF
TRBJ1-5,TRBD1,TRBV6-5,.,TGTGCCAGCAGTTACCCCGACAGGGGCCCTCAGCCCCAGCATTTT,CASSYPDRGPQPQHF
TRBJ2-3,.,TRBV27,.,TGTGCCAGCAGCTATCTAACTTCGATAATCACAGATACGCAGTATTTT,CASSYLTSIITDTQYF
TRBJ1-1,TRBD1,TRBV11-2,.,TGTGCCAGCAGCCGACAGGGTCGCACTGAAGCTTTCTTT,CASSRQGRTEAFF
TRBJ1-2,.,TRBV5-1,.,TGCGCCAGCAGCTTGTCAGGGGCGTATGGCTACACCTTC,CASSLSGAYGYTF
TRBJ1-2,.,TRBV5-8,.,TGTGCCAGCAGCTTGGTGGAGGGTTTAGGCTACACCTTC,CASSLVEGLGYTF
TRBJ1-1,.,TRBV5-1,.,TGCGCCAGCAGTCAAACAGGGTGGACTGAAGCTTTCTTT,CASSQTGWTEAFF